The rows below give T cell receptor beta chains drawn from one sample of a study of technical replicates of blood from a few donors. Clones were read by immunoSEQ multiplex PCR, and TCRdb kept only the in-frame ones, dropping some. Of more than 65,000 clones in the sample, 91% were seen once. Sequences were obtained from T cells isolated from PBMCs. The receptors were gathered from a human donor in good health. Some clones in this sample may be carry-over from other donors' samples. Both conserved end residues are part of each CDR3. A D gene is named only where the DNA matches it firmly. Clone size is stated in some rows and not others, as once, few, many or a class when expanded.

clone size	J gene	D gene	V gene	CDR3 protein	CDR3 DNA
once	TRBJ2-1	TRBD2	TRBV19	CASSIDSGISYNEQFF	TGTGCCAGTAGTATCGATAGCGGGATAAGCTACAATGAGCAGTTCTTC
.	TRBJ1-5	.	TRBV4-1	CASSQPSGGLNQPQHF	TGCGCCAGCAGCCAACCCTCCGGGGGACTCAATCAGCCCCAGCATTTT
.	TRBJ1-6	.	TRBV11-3	CASGTRNSPLHF	TGTGCCAGCGGGACTAGAAATTCACCCCTCCACTTT
.	TRBJ1-4	TRBD1	TRBV30	CAWAQGMNEKLFF	TGTGCCTGGGCACAGGGGATGAATGAAAAACTGTTTTTT
.	TRBJ2-1	TRBD2	TRBV6-4	CASSDLAGGYNEQFF	TGTGCCAGCAGTGACCTAGCGGGGGGCTACAATGAGCAGTTCTTC
.	TRBJ1-1	.	TRBV5-4	CASSGVGGDREAFF	TGTGCCAGCAGCGGTGTCGGCGGGGATCGTGAAGCTTTCTTT
.	TRBJ2-7	TRBD2	TRBV19	CASSIGLAVGTYEQYF	TGTGCCAGTAGTATCGGTCTAGCGGTTGGAACCTACGAGCAGTACTTC
.	TRBJ2-5	.	TRBV19	CASSIVGREETQYF	TGTGCCAGTAGTATCGTCGGGCGGGAAGAGACCCAGTACTTC
.	TRBJ1-3	TRBD1	TRBV28	CASRAPGQGFSGNTIYF	TGTGCCAGCAGAGCACCGGGACAGGGATTCTCTGGAAACACCATATATTTT
once	TRBJ1-5	.	TRBV28	CASSFRRGGLDQPQHF	TGTGCCAGCAGTTTCCGGAGGGGGGGCTTGGATCAGCCCCAGCATTTT
.	TRBJ2-3	.	TRBV4-1	CASSQDRLSFSQGPDTQYF	TGCGCCAGCAGCCAAGACCGACTCTCCTTTTCGCAGGGCCCAGATACGCAGTATTTT
.	TRBJ1-1	.	TRBV2	CASSEPNTEAFF	TGTGCCAGCAGTGAACCTAACACTGAAGCTTTCTTT
.	TRBJ1-1	TRBD1	TRBV11-3	CASSPRDRELGTEAFF	TGTGCCAGCAGCCCCCGGGACAGGGAACTGGGTACTGAAGCTTTCTTT
few	TRBJ1-1	.	TRBV12-5	CASGLVGGTEAFF	TGTGCTAGTGGTTTGGTAGGGGGCACTGAAGCTTTCTTT
.	TRBJ2-1	TRBD1	TRBV6-1	CASSEPDRVLSYNEQFF	TGTGCCAGCAGTGAACCCGACAGGGTCCTATCCTACAATGAGCAGTTCTTC
.	TRBJ1-2	TRBD1	TRBV29-1	CSADRIYRGVGYGYTF	TGCAGCGCCGACCGGATTTACAGGGGAGTAGGATATGGCTACACCTTC
once	TRBJ2-2	.	TRBV5-5	CASSPTGNTGELFF	TGTGCCAGCAGCCCGACAGGGAACACCGGGGAGCTGTTTTTT
.	TRBJ1-2	.	TRBV11-2	CASSPTSRFGGYTF	TGTGCCAGCAGCCCCACTAGTCGATTCGGGGGCTACACCTTC
.	TRBJ1-2	.	TRBV6-1	CASSLLTGNYGYTF	TGTGCCAGCAGCCTACTCACAGGGAACTATGGCTACACCTTC
.	TRBJ2-7	TRBD2	TRBV29-1	CSASSGINEQYF	TGCAGCGCCTCTAGCGGGATCAACGAGCAGTACTTC
.	TRBJ2-7	TRBD2	TRBV6-5	CASSYSISGGTYEQYF	TGTGCCAGCAGTTACTCGATTAGCGGGGGGACCTACGAGCAGTACTTC
.	TRBJ2-5	TRBD1	TRBV5-4	CASSLGGGEETQYF	TGTGCCAGCAGCTTGGGAGGGGGCGAAGAGACCCAGTACTTC
few	TRBJ2-7	.	TRBV5-1	CASSRAEMYEQYF	TGCGCCAGCTCCAGGGCGGAAATGTACGAGCAGTACTTC
once	TRBJ2-4	TRBD1	TRBV9	CASRPGGNNKNIQYF	TGTGCCAGCAGACCAGGGGGAAACAACAAAAACATTCAGTACTTC
.	TRBJ2-1	.	TRBV4-1	CASSQETSRIEQFF	TGCGCCAGCAGCCAGGAGACTAGTCGCATTGAGCAGTTCTTC
.	TRBJ1-1	.	TRBV30	CAWTNTGTLAFF	TGTGCCTGGACCAACACGGGAACACTAGCTTTCTTT
.	TRBJ2-3	.	TRBV28	CASRDQGGSTDTQYF	TGTGCCAGCAGGGACCAGGGAGGCAGCACAGATACGCAGTATTTT
.	TRBJ1-1	TRBD1	TRBV5-4	CASSRDRGRAEAFF	TGTGCCAGCAGCCGGGACAGGGGGCGAGCTGAAGCTTTCTTT
.	TRBJ2-5	.	TRBV6-5	CASSQGRETQYF	TGTGCCAGCAGTCAGGGTCGAGAGACCCAGTACTTC
.	TRBJ1-3	.	TRBV4-2	CASSSRAGEAGNTIYF	TGTGCCAGCAGCTCCCGGGCGGGGGAGGCTGGAAACACCATATATTTT
.	TRBJ2-7	TRBD2	TRBV6-1	CASGTSPSAIEQYF	TGTGCCAGCGGGACTAGCCCGAGCGCCATTGAGCAGTACTTC
once	TRBJ2-1	TRBD2	TRBV10-2	CASGELAGVHEQFF	TGCGCCAGCGGGGAACTAGCGGGAGTACATGAGCAGTTCTTC
.	TRBJ2-1	TRBD1	TRBV7-9	CASSYAGTGNYNEQFF	TGTGCCAGCAGCTATGCCGGGACAGGCAATTACAATGAGCAGTTCTTC
once	TRBJ2-7	TRBD1	TRBV6-5	CASRGQASYEQYF	TGTGCCAGCAGGGGACAGGCCTCATACGAGCAGTACTTC
.	TRBJ2-3	TRBD2	TRBV7-2	CASGRRAGTTDTQYF	TGTGCCAGCGGGCGGCGAGCGGGGACCACAGATACGCAGTATTTT
.	TRBJ2-7	.	TRBV14	CASSQIAPAYEQYF	TGTGCCAGCAGCCAAATTGCTCCGGCCTACGAGCAGTACTTC
few	TRBJ2-1	.	TRBV2	CASRSGASYNEQFF	TGTGCCAGCAGGAGCGGAGCCTCCTACAATGAGCAGTTCTTC
.	TRBJ2-2	.	TRBV5-1	CASSQIGHKNTGELFF	TGCGCCAGCAGCCAAATAGGACATAAGAACACCGGGGAGCTGTTTTTT
.	TRBJ1-2	.	TRBV4-2	CASSQDPGPNYGYTF	TGTGCCAGCAGCCAAGATCCTGGGCCAAACTATGGCTACACCTTC
.	TRBJ1-1	.	TRBV5-6	CASREVTAPEAFF	TGTGCCAGCAGAGAGGTGACAGCCCCTGAAGCTTTCTTT
.	TRBJ2-5	TRBD1	TRBV5-1	CASSLGGTGRETQYF	TGCGCCAGCAGCTTGGGGGGGACAGGACGCGAGACCCAGTACTTC
.	TRBJ1-5	TRBD1	TRBV4-1	CASSQQAGQGFNQPQHF	TGCGCCAGCAGCCAGCAGGCGGGACAGGGGTTCAATCAGCCCCAGCATTTT
.	TRBJ1-1	.	TRBV10-1	CASSPSGGGQAFF	TGCGCCAGCAGTCCCTCGGGAGGGGGGCAAGCTTTCTTT
.	TRBJ2-7	.	TRBV9	CASSVAYGVYEQYF	TGTGCCAGCAGCGTAGCTTACGGGGTCTACGAGCAGTACTTC
.	TRBJ1-5	.	TRBV7-9	CASSLERSQPQHF	TGTGCCAGCAGCTTAGAAAGGAGTCAGCCCCAGCATTTT
once	TRBJ1-2	TRBD1	TRBV6-5	CASSPDRGGGYTF	TGTGCCAGCAGTCCGGACAGGGGAGGGGGCTACACCTTC
.	TRBJ2-7	TRBD2	TRBV29-1	CSVTGTRSVEQYF	TGCAGCGTAACCGGGACTAGAAGTGTCGAGCAGTACTTC
.	TRBJ2-2	.	TRBV4-1	CASTSYVGGGELFF	TGCGCCAGCACTTCGTACGTAGGGGGTGGGGAGCTGTTTTTT
few	TRBJ1-1	.	TRBV2	CASSDGEAFF	TGTGCCAGCAGTGACGGGGAAGCTTTCTTT
.	TRBJ2-5	.	TRBV5-5	CASSLRSPQDQETQYF	TGTGCCAGCAGCCTGAGATCCCCGCAGGACCAAGAGACCCAGTACTTC